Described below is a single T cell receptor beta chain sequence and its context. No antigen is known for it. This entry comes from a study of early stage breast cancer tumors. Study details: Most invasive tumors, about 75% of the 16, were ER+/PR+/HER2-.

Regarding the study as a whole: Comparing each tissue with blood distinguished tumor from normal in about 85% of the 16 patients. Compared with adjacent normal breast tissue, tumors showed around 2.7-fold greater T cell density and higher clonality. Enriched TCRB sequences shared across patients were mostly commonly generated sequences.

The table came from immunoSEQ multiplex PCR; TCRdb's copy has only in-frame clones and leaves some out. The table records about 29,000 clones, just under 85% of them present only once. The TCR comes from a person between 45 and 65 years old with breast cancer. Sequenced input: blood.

The CDR3 loop reads CASSVATGVYGYTF. CDR3 bases: TGTGCCAGCAGCGTTGCGACAGGGGTCTATGGCTACACCTTC. V is TRBV9 and J is TRBJ1-2, with 8 positions matching TRBD1. The germline gives CDR1 SGDLS, CDR2 YYNGEE. V gave up 2 bases and J gave up 4 bases; unmatched junction bases: 4. The CDR3 totals 14 residues.